The present T cell receptor beta chain was sequenced within a study of blood T cell repertoires in COVID-19. Study in general: Italy, Spain and the United States were the sources of the convalescent and acute COVID-19 samples. From T cells, B-cell-depleted T cells, or PBMCs came the material, which was cDNA or gDNA.

How the authors handled the data: Scientists estimated how many nucleated cells there were by amplifying reference gene primers. Clones were sequenced by immunoSEQ multiplex PCR, and TCRdb holds only the in-frame ones, with some missing. The V and J calls and clone size were taken over from that table, and D and trimming were inferred from the DNA. Of under 300,000 clones in the sample, about four fifths were seen once. The J segment lost 6 bases and the V segment lost 2 bases, leaving 9 bases of the junction unmatched. The germline V gene encodes CDR1 SGHDT and CDR2 YYEEEE. This CDR3 region has 16 residues. This clone was seen more than once but under ten times.

The chain is built from TRBV5-6 and TRBJ1-5; 9 nucleotides agree with TRBD1. This receptor was identified in a woman aged 18-29 years with acute or convalescent COVID-19. Sequencing was done on a sample of peripheral blood. CDR3 nucleotides: TGTGCCAGCAGCTTCTACGGGACAGGGCTCGGTCAGCCCCAGCATTTT. Translated, it gives CASSFYGTGLGQPQHF.